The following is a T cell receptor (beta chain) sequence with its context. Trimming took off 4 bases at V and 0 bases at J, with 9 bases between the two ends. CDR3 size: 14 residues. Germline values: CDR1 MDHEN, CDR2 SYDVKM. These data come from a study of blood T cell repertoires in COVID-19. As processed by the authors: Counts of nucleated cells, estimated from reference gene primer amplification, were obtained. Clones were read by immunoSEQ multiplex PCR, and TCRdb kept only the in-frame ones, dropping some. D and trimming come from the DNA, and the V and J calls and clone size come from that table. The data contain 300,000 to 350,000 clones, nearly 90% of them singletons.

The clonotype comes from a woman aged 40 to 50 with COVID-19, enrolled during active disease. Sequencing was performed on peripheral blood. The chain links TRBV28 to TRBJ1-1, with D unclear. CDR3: CASSSYRVNTEAFF. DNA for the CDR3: TGTGCCAGCAGTTCCTACCGGGTGAACACTGAAGCTTTCTTT.